The 7 T cell receptor beta chains given below trace back to one sample, sequenced in a study of a mutant IDH1 vaccine in newly diagnosed glioma. The time point denotes: baseline, week 1 (first vaccination visit). Specified treatment: pre-vaccination baseline after standard-of-care therapy. This table comes from immunoSEQ multiplex PCR, and its TCRdb copy is limited to in-frame clones, with some not included. In the table there are more than 80,000 clones, around four fifths of which are singletons. Sequencing was performed on PBMCs, taken from a glioma patient treated with radiotherapy, temozolomide or both. The receptors derive from a woman aged 45-65 years with glioma.

The chain uses TRBV30 and TRBJ1-4; possible D gene TRBD1, 6 bases. Germline V gene lookup returns CDR1 GTSNPN and CDR2 SVGIG (reference sequence). Trimming took 6 bases from V and 4 from J, leaving 21 bases between them. The CDR3 has 16 residues. This CDR3 reads CACAATSRGVNEKLFF. Written as DNA, the CDR3 is TGTGCCTGTGCGGCTACATCAAGGGGGGTTAATGAAAAACTGTTTTTT.

The chain combines TRBV30 with TRBJ2-2; 7 bases agree with TRBD2. The CDR3 covers 13 residues. Germline assignment: CDR1 GTSNPN and CDR2 SVGIG (reference sequence). V shed 5 bases and J 7 bases; nucleotides not matched to a gene: 7. As DNA, the CDR3 is TGTGCCTGGGCCGCCGCTAGCGGCGGGGAGCTGTTTTTT. It codes for CAWAAASGGELFF.

This clone appeared once. This chain connects TRBV2 to TRBJ2-5, with D perhaps being TRBD1 or TRBD2 (5 bases each). Germline V gives CDR1 SNHLY, CDR2 FYNNEI. Between the trimmed V and J ends, which lost 2 bases and 0 bases, there was a span of 7 bases. CDR3 length: 14 residues. As DNA, the CDR3 is TGTGCCAGCAGTGAATTGGGGGACCAAGAGACCCAGTACTTC. This gives the protein CASSELGDQETQYF.

The rearrangement links TRBV7-2 to TRBJ2-7; 14 nucleotides align to TRBD2. Per the germline V gene, CDR1 is SGHTA and CDR2 is FQGNSA. There are 16 residues in the CDR3. V shed 1 base and J 1 base; nucleotides not matched to a gene: 0. For the CDR3, the DNA is TGTGCCAGCAGCTTAGGACTAGCGGGGGGGTCCTACGAGCAGTACTTC. Translation gives CASSLGLAGGSYEQYF.

The chain uses TRBV7-2 and TRBJ1-2, with 9 bases aligning to TRBD1. Germline CDR1 is SGHTA and CDR2 is FQGNSA. Trimming removed 5 bases from V and 5 bases from J; junction bases left unmatched: 15. The CDR3 sequence is 17 residues long. CDR3 protein: CASSLGGQGGGIYGYTF. The CDR3 region has the DNA TGTGCCAGCAGCCTAGGGGGACAGGGTGGAGGGATTTATGGCTACACCTTC.

This rearrangement joins TRBV2 to TRBJ1-1, with D maybe TRBD1 (6 bases). The CDR3 is made up of 14 amino acids. The V end was cut by 6 bases, the J end by 3 bases, with 14 bases between. Germline CDR1 and CDR2: SNHLY and FYNNEI. CDR3 protein: CASSPQGKDTEAFF. CDR3 in DNA: TGTGCCAGCAGCCCCCAGGGGAAGGACACTGAAGCTTTCTTT. The full variable domain, its missing parts supplied by reference TRBV2 and TRBJ1-1, is EPEVTQTPSHQVTQMGQEVILRCVPISNHLYFYWYRQILGQKVEFLVSFYNNEISEKSEIFDDQFSVERPDGSNFTLKIRSTKLEDSAMYFCASSPQGKDTEAFFGQGTRLTVV.

This chain connects TRBV6-1 to TRBJ1-2; D is perhaps TRBD1 (6 bases). This CDR3 has 14 residues. Trimming cost V 6 bases and J 2 bases, with 13 bases left between them. Germline V gives CDR1 MNHNS, CDR2 SASEGT. The CDR3: CASRAGGLNYGYTF. The DNA of the CDR3 is TGTGCCAGCAGGGCCGGGGGGCTGAACTATGGCTACACCTTC.